One and the same sample provided the 14 T cell receptor beta chains below, sequenced in a study of blood T cell repertoires in COVID-19 (dated by TCRdb to 2020 to 2021). Libraries were made using the immunoSEQ multiplex PCR assay. The table comes from immuneACCESS by way of TCRdb, which keeps in-frame sequences with V and J called. Part of the clones is missing from these tables; in studies checked, under half for an unresolved V gene and the rest for unknown reasons. The sample records some 270,000 clones, approximately 85% of which are singletons. 4.3% of the sample is in the top ten clones. Source material: PBMCs or T cells enriched from blood (not recorded which). These receptors all stem from a woman in her 30s who had recovered from COVID-19.

V gene TRBV15 combines with J gene TRBJ1-1; a possible D gene is TRBD1 (5 bases). The CDR3 loop spans 15 amino acids. Germline CDR1 is LNHNV and CDR2 is YYDKDF (reference sequence). V was trimmed by 3 bases and J by 4 bases, leaving 15 bases between them. The CDR3 bases are TGTGCCACCAGCAGCTTGACAGTCTACTCCACTGAAGCTTTCTTT. The encoded protein is CATSSLTVYSTEAFF.

The rearrangement uses TRBV3-1 (or the pseudogene TRBV3-2) and TRBJ1-1; the D is unclear. The CDR3 extends over 14 amino acids. Germline CDR1 LGHDT, CDR2 YNNKEL (reference sequence). The V gene lost 2 bases and the J gene lost 5 bases, with 12 bases spanning the gap. The CDR3 loop reads CASSQSIESTEAFF. CDR3 in DNA: TGTGCCAGCAGCCAAAGTATCGAGAGTACTGAAGCTTTCTTT.

V is TRBV6-5 and J is TRBJ1-2; D unclear. This CDR3 has 15 amino acids. V was trimmed by 5 bases and J by 2 bases, leaving 15 bases between them. Germline loops: CDR1 MNHEY, CDR2 SVGAGI. Written as DNA, the CDR3 is TGTGCCAGCAGTCTCTATACCCCGGTGAACTATGGCTACACCTTC. Translated: CASSLYTPVNYGYTF.

The chain recombines TRBV7-3 with TRBJ2-2; 8 nucleotides agree with TRBD1. J was trimmed by 1 base and V by 7 bases; bases with no gene match: 2. This CDR3 is built from 14 residues. Germline V gene data show CDR1 as SGHTA and CDR2 as FQGTGA. The CDR3 DNA sequence: TGTGCCAGCAAGGACAGGGAGAACACCGGGGAGCTGTTTTTT. It translates to CASKDRENTGELFF.

V is TRBV19 and J is TRBJ1-1; TRBD1 might be the D (5 bases). The V end was cut by 6 bases, the J end by 1 base, with 12 bases between. The V gene's germline CDR1 is LNHDA and CDR2 SQIVND (reference sequence). This CDR3 region has 14 residues. The CDR3 nucleotides read TGTGCCAGTAGGTTAACTGGACAGAACACTGAAGCTTTCTTT. It yields the protein CASRLTGQNTEAFF.

This chain joins TRBV12-3 or TRBV12-4 and TRBJ2-3; 7 bases fit TRBD1. The CDR3 covers 13 residues. The J segment lost 3 bases and the V segment lost 5 bases, leaving 2 bases of the junction unmatched. The DNA for the CDR3 is TGTGCCAGCAGTCGGGACAGAACAGATACGCAGTATTTT. It encodes CASSRDRTDTQYF.

The count of this clone is one. The chain links TRBV29-1 to TRBJ1-2, with D hard to call. Trimming took 6 bases from V and 0 from J, leaving 5 bases between them. Germline assignment: CDR1 SQVTM and CDR2 ANQGSEA. This CDR3 is 11 amino acids long. The CDR3 nucleotides read TGCAGCGTCCGTCCTAACTATGGCTACACCTTC. Its translation: CSVRPNYGYTF.

The chain joins TRBV3-1 (or the pseudogene TRBV3-2) to TRBJ1-5; 7 positions match TRBD1. CDR3 length equals 13 residues. CDR1 and CDR2 (germline): LGHDT, YNNKEL (reference sequence). V was clipped by 6 bases and J by 5 bases; unmatched bases: 4. The CDR3, as DNA: TGTGCCAGCAGTCGACAGGGCGATCAGCCCCAGCATTTT. This sequence encodes CASSRQGDQPQHF.

The chain couples TRBV7-2 to TRBJ2-3; D is possibly TRBD1 (7 bases). CDR3 length: 16 residues. Germline values: CDR1 SGHTA, CDR2 FQGNSA. V dropped 0 bases and J dropped 2 bases, with 12 bases sitting between them. For the CDR3, the DNA is TGTGCCAGCAGCTTAGCGGGCAGGGGGGTCACAGATACGCAGTATTTT. This codes for CASSLAGRGVTDTQYF. The complete variable domain, with remaining parts taken from reference TRBV7-2 and TRBJ2-3, reads GAGVSQSPSNKVTEKGKDVELRCDPISGHTALYWYRQSLGQGLEFLIYFQGNSAPDKSGLPSDRFSAERTGGSVSTLTIQRTQQEDSAVYLCASSLAGRGVTDTQYFGPGTRLTVL.

CDR3 loop: CASSSTGTYGYTF. The CDR3, as DNA: TGTGCCAGCAGTAGCACAGGTACCTATGGCTACACCTTC. The chain employs TRBV27 and TRBJ1-2; a weak D match, TRBD1 (5 bases). Trimming took 5 bases from V and 4 from J, leaving 11 bases between them. CDR3 length: 13 amino acids. CDR1 and CDR2 from the germline V gene are MNHEY and SMNVEV (reference sequence).

This clone showed up many times. The rearrangement links TRBV7-6 to TRBJ2-1; TRBD2 aligns across 7 bases. CDR1 SGHVS and CDR2 FNYEAQ come from the germline V gene. The CDR3 loop spans 16 amino acids. Trimming cost V 0 bases and J 6 bases; bases outside gene matches: 8. The CDR3 loop reads CASSLAFGGTTNEQFF. As DNA, the CDR3 is TGTGCCAGCAGCTTAGCGTTCGGGGGGACCACCAATGAGCAGTTCTTC.

This clone was found once. J is TRBJ1-5 and V is TRBV6-6; D not resolved. The V gene lost 2 bases and the J gene lost 3 bases, with 8 bases spanning the gap. There are 14 residues in the CDR3. CDR1 and CDR2 from the germline V gene are MNHNY and SVGAGI (reference sequence). The CDR3 protein is CASSYGQINQPQHF. CDR3 DNA sequence: TGTGCCAGCAGTTACGGCCAGATCAATCAGCCCCAGCATTTT.

The gene calls are TRBV7-3 and TRBJ1-1; a weak D match, TRBD1 (6 bases). Trimming pared 2 bases from V and 4 bases from J, leaving 11 bases between. Germline V gene data show CDR1 as SGHTA and CDR2 as FQGTGA. The CDR3 loop spans 14 amino acids. The CDR3 coding sequence is TGTGCCAGCAGCTTAGGGGGCGCGGGCACTGAAGCTTTCTTT. This codes for CASSLGGAGTEAFF.

V is TRBV28 and J is TRBJ1-6; weak D call: TRBD1 (5 bases). Germline assignment: CDR1 MDHEN and CDR2 SYDVKM. The length of the CDR3 is 14 residues. V was trimmed by 5 bases and J by 7 bases, leaving 12 bases between them. The CDR3 DNA is TGTGCCAGCAGTACGGGGGATTCGAATTCACCCCTCCACTTT. Its translation is CASSTGDSNSPLHF.